The 23 T cell receptor beta chains given below trace back to one sample, sequenced in a study of tissue T cells after allogeneic stem cell transplantation. Produced via immunoSEQ multiplex PCR; TCRdb's table is partial and in-frame only. Of about 43,000 clones listed, around nine tenths are singletons. Sequencing was performed on blood, taken before transplantation. These TCRs come from a woman aged 35 to 69 who later had graft-versus-host disease after an allogeneic stem cell transplant.

In its sample, this clone was seen a few times. V gene TRBV7-8 combines with J gene TRBJ1-5; no clear D gene. The CDR3 has 15 amino acids. CDR1 SGHVS and CDR2 FQNEAQ come from the germline V gene. The V end was cut by 5 bases, the J end by 3 bases, with 14 bases between. The CDR3 region has the DNA TGTGCCAGCAGCCCGAAGGCACAGAACAATCAGCCCCAGCATTTT. This encodes CASSPKAQNNQPQHF.

The genes are TRBV5-5 and TRBJ2-5, with 11 bases lining up with TRBD2. The CDR3 runs 15 residues. Losses at the gene ends were 4 bases for V and 2 bases for J; bases not matched to a gene: 4. Germline CDR1 is SGHKS and CDR2 is YYEKEE (reference sequence). The CDR3 DNA sequence: TGTGCCAGCAGCGGGGGACTAGCGGCACAAGAGACCCAGTACTTC. Translation: CASSGGLAAQETQYF. The full variable domain, in which reference TRBV5-5 and TRBJ2-5 provide the parts outside the CDR3, is DAGVTQSPTHLIKTRGQQVTLRCSPISGHKSVSWYQQVLGQGPQFIFQYYEKEERGRGNFPDRFSARQFPNYSSELNVNALLLGDSALYLCASSGGLAAQETQYFGPGTRLLVL.

V and J are TRBV7-2 and TRBJ1-1; D is possibly TRBD1 (5 bases). Germline CDR1 reads SGHTA; CDR2 reads FQGNSA. The CDR3 covers 15 residues. The V gene lost 5 bases and the J gene lost 4 bases, with 17 bases spanning the gap. The CDR3 region is CASSRQGRLSTEAFF. DNA for the CDR3: TGTGCCAGCAGCCGTCAGGGTAGGTTGAGCACTGAAGCTTTCTTT.

This chain joins TRBV10-2 and TRBJ2-2; 8 bases match TRBD2. Germline values: CDR1 WSHSY, CDR2 SAAADI. V was clipped by 10 bases and J by 2 bases; unmatched bases: 12. The CDR3 has 16 amino acids. The CDR3 protein is CAILPVAGINTGELFF. CDR3 DNA sequence: TGCGCCATCCTTCCGGTAGCGGGGATTAACACCGGGGAGCTGTTTTTT.

This clone appeared a single time. The chain recombines TRBV7-3 with TRBJ2-1; 9 nucleotides align to TRBD2. CDR3 size: 16 residues. J was trimmed by 9 bases and V by 5 bases; bases with no gene match: 14. CDR1 and CDR2 from the germline V gene are SGHTA and FQGTGA. This CDR3 reads CASSPRGSGSSVEQFF. In DNA, the CDR3 is TGTGCCAGCAGCCCCCGGGGTAGCGGGAGTTCCGTTGAGCAGTTCTTC.

The chain is built from TRBV15 and TRBJ2-1; D might be TRBD1 (6 bases). Looked up from germline, CDR1 is LNHNV and CDR2 is YYDKDF (reference sequence). V was shortened by 1 base and J by 8 bases, with 12 bases between the two germline ends. The CDR3 length is 14 residues. CDR3 in DNA: TGTGCCACCAGCAGAGGCTCCAGGGGCGATGAGCAGTTCTTC. Its translation: CATSRGSRGDEQFF.

CDR3 nucleotide sequence: TGTGCCACCAGCAGAGGGGACAGGGGACGTGCCTATGGCTACACCTTC. Its translation: CATSRGDRGRAYGYTF. The V call is TRBV15, the J call TRBJ1-2, with 10 bases fitting TRBD1. This CDR3 spans 16 amino acids. Germline CDR1 and CDR2: LNHNV and YYDKDF (reference sequence). V shed 1 base and J 4 bases; nucleotides not matched to a gene: 6.

The chain joins TRBV18 to TRBJ1-4; possibly TRBD1 for D (6 bases). The germline V gene has CDR1 KGHSH and CDR2 LQKENI. V lost 5 bases and J lost 11, with 21 bases in between. The CDR3 runs 15 residues. CDR3 in DNA: TGTGCCAGCTCATCCGGGACAAATACTCTCCGGAAACTGTTTTTT. Protein: CASSSGTNTLRKLFF.

The rearrangement uses TRBV9 and TRBJ1-2; 8 bases line up with TRBD1. CDR3 length: 15 residues. V lost 4 bases and J lost 7; bases outside the gene matches: 12. CDR1 SGDLS and CDR2 YYNGEE come from the germline V gene. The CDR3 DNA reads as TGTGCCAGCAGCCTAGAGGGGCAGGGGGCTACTGGCTACACCTTC. This gives the protein CASSLEGQGATGYTF.

The gene calls are TRBV5-6 and TRBJ1-5; TRBD1 might be the D (5 bases). CDR1 is SGHDT and CDR2 is YYEEEE in the germline V gene. Trimming left V 4 bases short and J 11 bases short, with 13 bases between. This CDR3 is 12 amino acids long. CDR3 nucleotides: TGTGCCAGCAGCCAGGGTCCAAGGGCCCAGCATTTT. Amino acid sequence: CASSQGPRAQHF.

The gene calls are TRBV5-6 and TRBJ2-2; D gene ambiguous. From germline, CDR1 is SGHDT and CDR2 YYEEEE. The CDR3 is 14 amino acids. The ends were cut back, 0 bases at V and 0 bases at J, with 3 bases in the middle. Written as DNA, the CDR3 is TGTGCCAGCAGCTTGGGCACGAACACCGGGGAGCTGTTTTTT. Its protein product is CASSLGTNTGELFF.

The V and J genes are TRBV7-2 and TRBJ2-6, with 11 bases aligning to TRBD2. CDR3 size: 18 residues. Germline CDR1 reads SGHTA; CDR2 reads FQGNSA. V trimming: 8 bases; J trimming: 4 bases; junction bases outside the gene matches: 13. The CDR3 loop is CASRIGLAGGTGANVLTF. CDR3 coding DNA: TGTGCCAGCCGTATCGGGCTAGCGGGAGGAACCGGGGCCAACGTCCTGACTTTC.

The V gene is TRBV6-4, the J gene TRBJ2-2; 8 bases agree with TRBD2. The CDR3 has 14 residues. V trimming: 3 bases; J trimming: 3 bases; junction bases outside the gene matches: 0. Germline V gene data show CDR1 as MRHNA and CDR2 as SNTAGT. The CDR3 loop reads CASSEAGDTGELFF. The DNA for the CDR3 is TGTGCCAGCAGTGAAGCGGGAGACACCGGGGAGCTGTTTTTT.

This clone has only one observation. Other DNA sequences in this sample translate to the same CDR3. The chain links TRBV20-1 to TRBJ2-3; D not certain. CDR1 DFQATT and CDR2 SNEGSKA come from the germline V gene (reference sequence). The CDR3 loop spans 11 amino acids. V was pared by 3 bases and J by 3 bases, with 4 bases between. The CDR3 DNA is TGCAGTGCTAGGGGGACAGATACGCAGTATTTT. Translated, it gives CSARGTDTQYF.

This chain uses TRBV19 with TRBJ1-5; D unresolved. The CDR3 extends over 14 amino acids. Trimming removed 7 bases from V and 4 bases from J, with 14 bases in between. The germline CDR1 and CDR2 sequences are LNHDA and SQIVND (reference sequence). The CDR3 region has the DNA TGTGCCAGTACCCCGACCCGATTAAATCAGCCCCAGCATTTT. The encoded protein is CASTPTRLNQPQHF.

This sequence joins TRBV28 and TRBJ2-1; no clear D. V lost 5 bases to trimming and J lost 10 bases, with 15 bases between them. CDR1 MDHEN and CDR2 SYDVKM come from the germline V gene. The CDR3 extends over 13 amino acids. This CDR3 reads CASSTDLPPEQFF. The CDR3 region has the DNA TGTGCCAGCAGTACCGACTTACCCCCAGAGCAGTTCTTC. Full variable domain (outside the CDR3, taken from reference TRBV28 and TRBJ2-1): DVKVTQSSRYLVKRTGEKVFLECVQDMDHENMFWYRQDPGLGLRLIYFSYDVKMKEKGDIPEGYSVSREKKERFSLILESASTNQTSMYLCASSTDLPPEQFFGPGTRLTVL.

J is TRBJ1-1 and V is TRBV7-8; D perhaps matches TRBD1 (6 bases). CDR3 length: 15 amino acids. V gave up 5 bases and J gave up 3 bases, with 16 bases separating them. Germline V gene lookup returns CDR1 SGHVS and CDR2 FQNEAQ. DNA for the CDR3: TGTGCCAGCAGCCCCCGGACAGCCGGGTACACTGAAGCTTTCTTT. Encoded protein: CASSPRTAGYTEAFF.

In this sample, this clone turned up a few times. This sequence joins TRBV6-6 and TRBJ2-1; a weak D match, TRBD1 (6 bases). V gave up 6 bases and J gave up 5 bases, with 17 bases separating them. The CDR3 loop spans 15 amino acids. Germline V gives CDR1 MNHNY, CDR2 SVGAGI (reference sequence). CDR3 amino acids: CASSRGQTTDNEQFF. The CDR3 coding sequence is TGTGCCAGCAGCCGGGGACAAACCACCGACAATGAGCAGTTCTTC.

The V call is TRBV30, the J call TRBJ2-2, with D perhaps matching TRBD1 (5 bases). The CDR3 runs to 14 residues. V gave up 6 bases and J gave up 4 bases, with 15 bases separating them. Germline loops: CDR1 GTSNPN, CDR2 SVGIG (reference sequence). The DNA for the CDR3 is TGTGCCTGTTTACCCCACAGGTTCACCGGGGAGCTGTTTTTT. It translates to CACLPHRFTGELFF.

The V call is TRBV5-1, the J call TRBJ2-7; 8 nucleotides match TRBD1. This CDR3 comprises 14 residues. The V segment lost 4 bases and the J segment 4 bases; nucleotides outside the gene matches: 7. The germline V gene encodes CDR1 SGHRS and CDR2 YFSETQ. CDR3 sequence: CASSPTGGRYEQYF. The CDR3 coding sequence is TGCGCCAGCAGCCCAACAGGGGGAAGGTACGAGCAGTACTTC.

This clone has a single count. V gene TRBV27 combines with J gene TRBJ2-1; the D call may be TRBD1 or TRBD2 (5 bases each). This CDR3 is built from 14 residues. Germline V gene lookup returns CDR1 MNHEY and CDR2 SMNVEV (reference sequence). V was shortened by 8 bases and J by 6 bases, with 17 bases between the two germline ends. Written as DNA, the CDR3 is TGTGCCAGCCGAGTGGGGGAGCCCATCAATGAGCAGTTCTTC. It specifies CASRVGEPINEQFF.

This chain connects TRBV15 to TRBJ1-2; unclear D gene. The CDR3 is 13 amino acids. The germline gives CDR1 LNHNV, CDR2 YYDKDF (reference sequence). The V end lost 1 base, the J end lost 4 bases, and 7 bases lay between the germline ends. The CDR3 nucleotides read TGTGCCACCAGCAGAGTGACCGGCTATGGCTACACCTTC. Its translation: CATSRVTGYGYTF.

This chain joins TRBV5-1 and TRBJ2-3; a possible D gene is TRBD1 (5 bases). Deletions cut 4 bases from V and 4 bases from J, with 19 bases between. CDR3 length: 16 residues. The germline gives CDR1 SGHRS, CDR2 YFSETQ. The CDR3 reads CASSHQGLREADTQYF. CDR3 DNA: TGCGCCAGCAGCCACCAGGGCCTCAGAGAGGCAGATACGCAGTATTTT.